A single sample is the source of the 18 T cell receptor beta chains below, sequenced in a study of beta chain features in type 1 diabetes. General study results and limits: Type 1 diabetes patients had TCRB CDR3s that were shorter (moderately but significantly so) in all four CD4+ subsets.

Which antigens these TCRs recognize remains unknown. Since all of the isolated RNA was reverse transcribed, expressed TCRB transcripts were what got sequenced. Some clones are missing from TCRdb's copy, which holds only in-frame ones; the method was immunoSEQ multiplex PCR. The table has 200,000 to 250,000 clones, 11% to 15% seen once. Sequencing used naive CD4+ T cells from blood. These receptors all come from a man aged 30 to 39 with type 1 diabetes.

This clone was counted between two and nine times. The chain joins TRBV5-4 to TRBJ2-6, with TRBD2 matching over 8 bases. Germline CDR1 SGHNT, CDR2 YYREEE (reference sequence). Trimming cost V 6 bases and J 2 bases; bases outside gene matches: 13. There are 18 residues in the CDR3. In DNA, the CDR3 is TGTGCCAGCACCCCCCGGGGGGGGCGCGATACTGGGGCCAACGTCCTGACTTTC. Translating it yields CASTPRGGRDTGANVLTF.

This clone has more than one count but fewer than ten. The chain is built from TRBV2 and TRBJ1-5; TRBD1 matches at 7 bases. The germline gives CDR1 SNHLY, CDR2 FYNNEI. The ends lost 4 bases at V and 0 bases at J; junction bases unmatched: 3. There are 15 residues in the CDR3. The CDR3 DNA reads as TGTGCCAGCAGTGTGGGACAGTTTAGCAATCAGCCCCAGCATTTT. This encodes CASSVGQFSNQPQHF. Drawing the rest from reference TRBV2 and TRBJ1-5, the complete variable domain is EPEVTQTPSHQVTQMGQEVILRCVPISNHLYFYWYRQILGQKVEFLVSFYNNEISEKSEIFDDQFSVERPDGSNFTLKIRSTKLEDSAMYFCASSVGQFSNQPQHFGDGTRLSIL.

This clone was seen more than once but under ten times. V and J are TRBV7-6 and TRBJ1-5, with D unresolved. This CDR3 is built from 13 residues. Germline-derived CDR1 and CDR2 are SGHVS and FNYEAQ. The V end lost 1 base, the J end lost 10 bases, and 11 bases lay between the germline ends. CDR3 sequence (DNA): TGTGCCAGCAGCTTAGGTGGCGGGGAACCCCAGCATTTT. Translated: CASSLGGGEPQHF.

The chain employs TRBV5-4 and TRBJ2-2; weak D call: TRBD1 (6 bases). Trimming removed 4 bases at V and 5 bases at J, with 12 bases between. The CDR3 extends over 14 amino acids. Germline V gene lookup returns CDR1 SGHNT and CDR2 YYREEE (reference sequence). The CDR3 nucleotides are TGTGCCAGCAGCAGGCAGGGGAATACCGGGGAGCTGTTTTTT. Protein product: CASSRQGNTGELFF.

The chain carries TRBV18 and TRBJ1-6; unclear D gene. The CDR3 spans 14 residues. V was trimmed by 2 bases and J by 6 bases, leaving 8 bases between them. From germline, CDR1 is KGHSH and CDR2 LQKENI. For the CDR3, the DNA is TGTGCCAGCTCACCAGGGGAGGGTAATTCACCCCTCCACTTT. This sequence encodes CASSPGEGNSPLHF.

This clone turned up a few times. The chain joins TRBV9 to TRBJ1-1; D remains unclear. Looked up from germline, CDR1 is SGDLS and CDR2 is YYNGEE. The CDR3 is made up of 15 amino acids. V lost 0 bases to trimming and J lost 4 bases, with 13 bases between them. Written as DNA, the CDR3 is TGTGCCAGCAGCGTAGCTACGGAGATCCCCACTGAAGCTTTCTTT. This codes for CASSVATEIPTEAFF.

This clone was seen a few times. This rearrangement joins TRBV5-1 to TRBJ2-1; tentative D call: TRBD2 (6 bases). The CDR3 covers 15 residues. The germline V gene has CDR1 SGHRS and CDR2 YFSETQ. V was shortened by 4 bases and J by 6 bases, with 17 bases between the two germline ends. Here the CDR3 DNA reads TGCGCCAGCAGCCCTGGCGGGGCTTGGGGCAATGAGCAGTTCTTC. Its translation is CASSPGGAWGNEQFF.

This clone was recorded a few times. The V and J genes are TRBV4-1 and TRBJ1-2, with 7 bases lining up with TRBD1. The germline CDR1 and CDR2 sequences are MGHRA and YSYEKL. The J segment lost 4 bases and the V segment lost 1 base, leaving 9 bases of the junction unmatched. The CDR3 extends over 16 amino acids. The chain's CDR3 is CASSQGRGRDSYGYTF. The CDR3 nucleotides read TGCGCCAGCAGCCAAGGGAGGGGACGGGACAGCTATGGCTACACCTTC.

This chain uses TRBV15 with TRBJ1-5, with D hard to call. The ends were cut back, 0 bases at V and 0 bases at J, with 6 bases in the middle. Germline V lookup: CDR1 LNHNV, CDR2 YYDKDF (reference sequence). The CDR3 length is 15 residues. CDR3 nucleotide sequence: TGTGCCACCAGCAGAGAAGGGAGTAGCAATCAGCCCCAGCATTTT. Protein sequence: CATSREGSSNQPQHF.

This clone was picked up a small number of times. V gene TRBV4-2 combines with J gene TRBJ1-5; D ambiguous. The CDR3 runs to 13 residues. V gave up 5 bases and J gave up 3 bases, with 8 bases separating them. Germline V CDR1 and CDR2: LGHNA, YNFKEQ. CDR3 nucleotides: TGTGCCAGCAGCGAGGAACCCAATCAGCCCCAGCATTTT. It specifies CASSEEPNQPQHF.

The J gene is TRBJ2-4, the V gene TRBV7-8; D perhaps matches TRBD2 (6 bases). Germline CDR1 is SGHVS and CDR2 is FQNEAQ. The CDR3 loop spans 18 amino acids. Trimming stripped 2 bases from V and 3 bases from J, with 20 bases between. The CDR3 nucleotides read TGTGCCAGCAGCTTAATTTCGCGGGGAACGTTAAGCAAAAACATTCAGTACTTC. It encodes CASSLISRGTLSKNIQYF.

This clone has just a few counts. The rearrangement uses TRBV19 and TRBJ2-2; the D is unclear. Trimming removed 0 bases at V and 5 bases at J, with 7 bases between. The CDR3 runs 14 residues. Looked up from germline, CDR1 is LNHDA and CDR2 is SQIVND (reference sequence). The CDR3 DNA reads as TGTGCCAGTAGTATAGATCAGTGGACCGGGGAGCTGTTTTTT. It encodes CASSIDQWTGELFF.

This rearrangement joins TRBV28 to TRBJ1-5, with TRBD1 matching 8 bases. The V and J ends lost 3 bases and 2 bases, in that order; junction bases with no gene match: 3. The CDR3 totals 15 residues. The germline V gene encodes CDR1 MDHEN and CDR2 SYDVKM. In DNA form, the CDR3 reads TGTGCCAGCAGTTTGGGACAGGTCGGCAATCAGCCCCAGCATTTT. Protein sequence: CASSLGQVGNQPQHF.

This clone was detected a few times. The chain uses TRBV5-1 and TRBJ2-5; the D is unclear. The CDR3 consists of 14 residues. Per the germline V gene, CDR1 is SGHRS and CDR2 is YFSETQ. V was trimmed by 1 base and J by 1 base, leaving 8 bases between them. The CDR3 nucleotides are TGCGCCAGCAGCTTGATGGGCTCCCAAGAGACCCAGTACTTC. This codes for CASSLMGSQETQYF.

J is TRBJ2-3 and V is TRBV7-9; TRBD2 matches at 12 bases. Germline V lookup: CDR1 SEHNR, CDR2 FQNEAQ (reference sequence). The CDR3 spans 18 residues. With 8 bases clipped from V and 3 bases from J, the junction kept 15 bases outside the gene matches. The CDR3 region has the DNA TGTGCCAGCTTGCGGGCTCCCGGACTAGCGGGGCGGACAGATACGCAGTATTTT. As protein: CASLRAPGLAGRTDTQYF.

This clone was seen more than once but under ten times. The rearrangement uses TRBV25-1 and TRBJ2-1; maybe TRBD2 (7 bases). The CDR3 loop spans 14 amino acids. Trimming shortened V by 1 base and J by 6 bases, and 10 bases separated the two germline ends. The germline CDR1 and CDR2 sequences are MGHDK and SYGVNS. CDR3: CASSEWGGLNEQFF. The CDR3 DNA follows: TGTGCCAGCAGTGAATGGGGGGGGCTCAATGAGCAGTTCTTC.

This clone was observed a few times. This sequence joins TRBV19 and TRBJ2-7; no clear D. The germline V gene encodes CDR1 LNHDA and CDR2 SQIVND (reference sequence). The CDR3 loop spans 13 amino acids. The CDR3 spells CASSAQRSYEQYF. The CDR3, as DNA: TGTGCATCCTCCGCGCAGCGCTCCTACGAGCAGTACTTC.

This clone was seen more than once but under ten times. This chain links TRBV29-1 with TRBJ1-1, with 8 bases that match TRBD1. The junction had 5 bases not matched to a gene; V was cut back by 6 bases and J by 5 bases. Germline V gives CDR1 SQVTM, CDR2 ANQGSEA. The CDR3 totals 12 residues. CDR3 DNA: TGCAGCGTGCAGGGGGCTTCGACTGAAGCTTTCTTT. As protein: CSVQGASTEAFF.